The 6 T cell receptor beta chains reported below all come from one sample, sequenced in a study of blood T cell repertoires in COVID-19. Produced via immunoSEQ multiplex PCR; TCRdb's table is partial and in-frame only. The sample holds 240,000 or so clones, roughly nine tenths seen once. The specimen sequenced was peripheral blood. Source of these receptors: a man in his 60s with acute or convalescent COVID-19.

The chain carries TRBV4-2 and TRBJ1-1; D ambiguous. There are 14 residues in the CDR3. V lost 2 bases to trimming and J lost 3 bases, with 10 bases between them. Germline assignment: CDR1 LGHNA and CDR2 YNFKEQ. The CDR3 region has the DNA TGTGCCAGCAGCCAAATCCGGGGTTACACTGAAGCTTTCTTT. It yields the protein CASSQIRGYTEAFF.

The CDR3: CASSHRDRGNSPLHF. Here the CDR3 DNA reads TGTGCCAGCAGCCACCGGGACAGGGGCAATTCACCCCTCCACTTT. The chain links TRBV6-5 to TRBJ1-6, with 10 bases identical to TRBD1. The CDR3 has 15 residues. V lost 6 bases, J lost 7 bases, and 6 bases stayed unmatched. Germline CDR1 reads MNHEY; CDR2 reads SVGAGI.

The chain uses TRBV5-1 and TRBJ2-3, with 10 bases aligning to TRBD2. J was trimmed by 7 bases and V by 6 bases; bases with no gene match: 11. Germline values: CDR1 SGHRS, CDR2 YFSETQ. CDR3 length: 15 residues. The CDR3 spells CASKGMASGRNTQYF. Here the CDR3 DNA reads TGCGCCAGCAAAGGTATGGCTAGCGGGAGAAATACGCAGTATTTT.

V gene TRBV12-3 or TRBV12-4 combines with J gene TRBJ2-7; TRBD1 is a possible D gene (6 bases). Trimming shortened V by 1 base and J by 5 bases, and 9 bases separated the two germline ends. There are 13 residues in the CDR3. CDR3 in DNA: TGTGCCAGCAGTTTAGGTGGGGGCAACGAGCAGTACTTC. Protein: CASSLGGGNEQYF.

Notes on this clone: This could be a read error, since a much larger clone is one nucleotide away. The chain uses TRBV5-1 and TRBJ2-2; tentatively, D is TRBD1 (5 bases). Germline CDR1 and CDR2: SGHRS and YFSETQ. Deletions cut 2 bases from V and 0 bases from J, with 11 bases between. CDR3 size: 16 residues. The CDR3 reads CASSFQGFANTGELFF. The DNA for the CDR3 is TGCGCCAGCAGCTTTCAGGGTTTCGCGAACACCGGGGAGCTGTTTTTT.

The chain is built from TRBV7-3 and TRBJ2-1; 7 bases are a match to TRBD1. Trimming at V came to 0 bases and at J to 6 bases, leaving 8 bases not matched to a gene. From germline, CDR1 is SGHTA and CDR2 FQGTGA. The CDR3 has 16 amino acids. CDR3 loop: CASSLTPGTAFNEQFF. CDR3 nucleotide sequence: TGTGCCAGCAGCTTAACCCCCGGGACAGCCTTCAATGAGCAGTTCTTC.